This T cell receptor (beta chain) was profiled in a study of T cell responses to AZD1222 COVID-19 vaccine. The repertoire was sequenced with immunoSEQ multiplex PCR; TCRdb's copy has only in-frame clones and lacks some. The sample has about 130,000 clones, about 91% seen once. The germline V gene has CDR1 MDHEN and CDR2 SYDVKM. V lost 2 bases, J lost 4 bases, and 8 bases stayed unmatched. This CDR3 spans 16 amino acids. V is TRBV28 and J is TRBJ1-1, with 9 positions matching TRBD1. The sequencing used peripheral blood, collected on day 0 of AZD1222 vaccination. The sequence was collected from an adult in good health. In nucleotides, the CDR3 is TGTGCCAGCAGTTTAGGGGGACAGGGCCTAGGCACTGAAGCTTTCTTT. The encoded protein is CASSLGGQGLGTEAFF. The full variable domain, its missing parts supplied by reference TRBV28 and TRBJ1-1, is DVKVTQSSRYLVKRTGEKVFLECVQDMDHENMFWYRQDPGLGLRLIYFSYDVKMKEKGDIPEGYSVSREKKERFSLILESASTNQTSMYLCASSLGGQGLGTEAFFGQGTRLTVV.